A selection of T cell receptor beta chains follows, all from one sample in a study of T-cell reconstitution after alpha-beta-depleted transplantation in children. TCRdb re-analysed the PCR reads in MiXCR, keeping a single row per CDR3 protein. Of a few hundred thousand distinct CDR3 sequences in the sample, 15% to 20% were seen once. Sequencing was performed on PBMCs from the stem cell graft donor, taken from the stem cell graft. The receptor source for this set is a human donor who donated a stem cell graft to a child with acute lymphoblastic leukemia. The CDR3 runs from the conserved cysteine through the conserved F or W. A D gene is named only where the DNA matches it firmly. Some rows have no size entry. The others give once, few or many, or a class for an expanded clone.

abundance,len,d_gene,j_gene,v_gene,CDR3aa,CDR3nt
NA,15,NA,TRBJ1-1,TRBV12-3/TRBV12-4,CASSLTLGGNTEAFF,TGTGCCAGCAGTCTCACCCTGGGTGGGAACACTGAAGCTTTCTTT
once,14,NA,TRBJ2-3,TRBV6-5,CASSYSNNADTQYF,TGTGCCAGCAGTTACTCGAATAACGCAGATACGCAGTATTTT
NA,15,TRBD1,TRBJ2-3,TRBV6-1,CASSFVTGVTDTQYF,TGTGCCAGCAGCTTTGTGACAGGGGTCACAGATACGCAGTATTTT
few,15,TRBD1,TRBJ1-4,TRBV14,CASSPWDSGNEKLFF,TGTGCCAGCAGCCCCTGGGACAGCGGTAATGAAAAACTGTTTTTT
few,16,NA,TRBJ1-4,TRBV4-1,CASNQLPVATNEKLFF,TGCGCCAGCAACCAGCTCCCTGTTGCCACTAATGAAAAACTGTTTTTT
NA,17,TRBD1,TRBJ1-2,TRBV20-1,CSAYIRDRVIFNYGYTF,TGCAGTGCTTATATCCGGGACAGGGTTATCTTTAACTATGGCTACACCTTC
few,16,TRBD2,TRBJ2-1,TRBV27,CASSPSTSGSYNEQFF,TGTGCCAGCAGCCCCTCTACTAGCGGCTCCTACAATGAGCAGTTCTTC
NA,13,TRBD2,TRBJ2-3,TRBV2,CASTTSGSDTQYF,TGTGCCAGCACCACTAGCGGGTCAGATACGCAGTATTTT
many,15,TRBD1,TRBJ2-7,TRBV20-1,CSARDAGTGEHEQYF,TGCAGTGCTAGAGACGCCGGGACAGGGGAACACGAGCAGTACTTC
few,16,NA,TRBJ2-1,TRBV27,CASSPPHAITYNEQFF,TGTGCCAGCAGTCCCCCTCACGCGATAACCTACAATGAGCAGTTCTTC